A selection of T cell receptor beta chains follows, all from one sample in a study of blood T cell repertoires in COVID-19. The protocol was immunoSEQ multiplex PCR, while the TCRdb copy is restricted to in-frame clones and leaves out a portion. Of 150,000 to 180,000 clones in the sample, 76% were seen once. Sequences were obtained from peripheral blood. The receptors originated from an elderly woman with acute or convalescent COVID-19. CDR3s include the opening cysteine and the closing phenylalanine or tryptophan. A D gene is named only where the DNA matches it firmly. The size entry is marked missing in some rows and otherwise reads once, few, many or a size class.

TRBV3-1/TRBV3-2	-	TRBD1	TRBJ2-3	CAFSGSDPTGDPCTDTQYF	TGTGCCTTTTCGGGCTCCGACCCGACAGGGGATCCTTGCACAGATACGCAGTATTTT
TRBV19	once	TRBD1	TRBJ2-1	CASRETWTGESYNEQFF	TGTGCCAGTAGGGAAACCTGGACAGGCGAGTCCTACAATGAGCAGTTCTTC
TRBV14	-	TRBD2	TRBJ2-4	CASSQVGRASGVNIQYF	TGTGCCAGCAGCCAAGTGGGGCGCGCTAGCGGGGTCAACATTCAGTACTTC
TRBV5-6	-	-	TRBJ1-1	CASSLQQGSEAFF	TGTGCCAGCAGCTTACAACAGGGTTCTGAAGCTTTCTTT
TRBV5-1	-	TRBD2	TRBJ2-6	CASSQGASGVSGANVLTF	TGCGCCAGCAGCCAAGGGGCTAGCGGGGTATCTGGGGCCAACGTCCTGACTTTC
TRBV20-1	once	-	TRBJ2-1	CSASFSRNEQFF	TGCAGTGCTAGTTTTTCCCGGAATGAGCAGTTCTTC
TRBV6-5	once	TRBD1	TRBJ2-7	CASSYGPGQGGYEQYF	TGTGCCAGCAGTTATGGCCCGGGACAGGGAGGCTACGAGCAGTACTTC
TRBV5-1	-	-	TRBJ1-1	CASSVQGQGTEAFF	TGCGCCAGCAGCGTACAGGGTCAGGGCACTGAAGCTTTCTTT
TRBV5-8	-	-	TRBJ2-4	CASSLRARGTLAKNIQYF	TGTGCCAGCAGCTTGCGCGCCAGGGGAACCCTAGCCAAAAACATTCAGTACTTC
TRBV5-1	-	-	TRBJ2-5	CASYREAETQYF	TGCGCCAGCTACAGGGAAGCAGAGACCCAGTACTTC
TRBV5-5	-	TRBD1	TRBJ1-2	CASSYQGQNYGYTF	TGTGCCAGCAGCTATCAGGGACAGAACTATGGCTACACCTTC
TRBV7-2	-	-	TRBJ2-1	CASSFNNEQFF	TGTGCCAGCAGCTTTAACAATGAGCAGTTCTTC
TRBV6-5	-	-	TRBJ1-1	CASSYQGLGHTEAFF	TGTGCCAGCAGTTACCAGGGGTTAGGGCACACTGAAGCTTTCTTT
TRBV7-8	-	TRBD1	TRBJ1-4	CASSSGTGGATNEKLFF	TGTGCCAGCAGCTCAGGGACAGGGGGCGCAACTAATGAAAAACTGTTTTTT
TRBV18	once	TRBD2	TRBJ2-1	CASSPGLAGGFYNEQFF	TGTGCCAGCTCACCGGGACTAGCGGGGGGCTTTTACAATGAGCAGTTCTTC
TRBV5-5	few	TRBD1	TRBJ1-4	CASSLAGGRGGNEKLFF	TGTGCCAGCAGCTTGGCAGGGGGCCGTGGGGGTAATGAAAAACTGTTTTTT
TRBV3-1/TRBV3-2	-	TRBD1	TRBJ1-2	CASSQRQGVDYGYTF	TGTGCCAGCAGCCAACGACAGGGGGTGGACTATGGCTACACCTTC
TRBV29-1	-	-	TRBJ1-3	CSVESTGNTIYF	TGCAGCGTGGAATCTACTGGAAACACCATATATTTT
TRBV19	-	-	TRBJ1-4	CASSSLRSEWGEKLFF	TGTGCCAGTAGTAGCCTCCGATCTGAGTGGGGCGAAAAACTGTTTTTT
TRBV20-1	-	-	TRBJ2-3	CSASWQGSTDTQYF	TGCAGTGCTAGTTGGCAGGGGAGCACAGATACGCAGTATTTT
TRBV7-8	-	TRBD1	TRBJ2-2	CASSLFSGQGNTGELFF	TGTGCCAGCAGCTTATTTTCCGGACAGGGGAACACCGGGGAGCTGTTTTTT
TRBV3-1/TRBV3-2	-	-	TRBJ2-7	CASSQDPGHSYEQYF	TGTGCCAGCAGCCAAGATCCAGGACACTCCTACGAGCAGTACTTC
TRBV27	once	TRBD1	TRBJ2-7	CASSLYRDRTSGRGSYEQYF	TGTGCCAGCAGTTTATATCGGGACAGAACTTCCGGAAGGGGTTCCTACGAGCAGTACTTC
TRBV5-4	-	TRBD1	TRBJ2-3	CASSWWGRDRSTDTQYF	TGTGCCAGCAGCTGGTGGGGGCGGGACAGGTCCACAGATACGCAGTATTTT
TRBV11-3	-	-	TRBJ2-1	CASSFADYNEQFF	TGTGCCAGCAGCTTCGCAGACTACAATGAGCAGTTCTTC
TRBV5-1	-	-	TRBJ1-1	CASSHKPDSEAFF	TGCGCCAGCAGTCATAAACCGGACAGCGAAGCTTTCTTT
TRBV11-3	once	-	TRBJ2-5	CASSLEGGRGQETQYF	TGTGCCAGCAGCTTAGAAGGAGGCAGAGGTCAAGAGACCCAGTACTTC
TRBV7-8	once	-	TRBJ2-5	CATADGGRETQYF	TGTGCCACCGCGGATGGTGGGAGAGAGACCCAGTACTTC
TRBV7-9	-	-	TRBJ2-7	CASSRGEPLYEQYF	TGTGCCAGCAGCAGAGGCGAGCCCCTTTACGAGCAGTACTTC
TRBV6-5	few	-	TRBJ1-5	CASILRGQSYQPQHF	TGTGCCAGCATCCTAAGAGGACAGAGTTATCAGCCCCAGCATTTT
TRBV30	-	-	TRBJ2-7	CAWSASAGTYEQYF	TGTGCCTGGAGTGCCTCCGCAGGGACCTACGAGCAGTACTTC
TRBV19	-	-	TRBJ2-1	CASSRDGGMSDEQFF	TGTGCCAGTAGTAGGGACGGGGGTATGTCCGATGAGCAGTTCTTC
TRBV10-1	-	TRBD2	TRBJ2-1	CASSPDSGINNEQFF	TGCGCCAGCAGTCCTGATAGCGGGATCAACAATGAGCAGTTCTTC
TRBV7-2	-	TRBD2	TRBJ2-5	CASGTGGTFQETQYF	TGTGCCAGCGGGACGGGGGGGACTTTCCAAGAGACCCAGTACTTC
TRBV4-3	once	-	TRBJ2-2	CASSQEGSAGELFF	TGCGCCAGCAGCCAAGAAGGCAGCGCCGGGGAGCTGTTTTTT
TRBV25-1	once	-	TRBJ1-4	CASSEHLELINEKLFF	TGTGCCAGCAGTGAACATCTCGAGCTTATAAATGAAAAACTGTTTTTT
TRBV6-2/TRBV6-3	few	-	TRBJ2-7	CASSYSGAEVHF	TGTGCCAGCAGTTACTCGGGAGCCGAGGTGCATTTC
TRBV29-1	-	TRBD1	TRBJ1-1	CSASDRGTEAFF	TGCAGCGCCTCGGACAGGGGCACTGAAGCTTTCTTT
TRBV4-3	-	-	TRBJ1-2	CASSQSPLAGVRYGYTF	TGCGCCAGCAGCCAATCCCCCTTAGCAGGGGTCCGCTATGGCTACACCTTC
TRBV7-3	-	-	TRBJ1-1	CASRGGDSSGGTEAFF	TGTGCCAGCAGGGGCGGGGACTCTTCCGGTGGCACTGAAGCTTTCTTT
TRBV5-1	-	TRBD1	TRBJ1-4	CASSDGTGFDEKLFF	TGCGCCAGCAGCGACGGGACAGGTTTTGATGAAAAACTGTTTTTT
TRBV6-2/TRBV6-3	-	TRBD2	TRBJ2-1	CASSYPLGRLAVDNEQFF	TGTGCCAGCAGTTACCCGCTCGGTAGGCTAGCGGTCGACAATGAGCAGTTCTTC
TRBV6-2/TRBV6-3	-	-	TRBJ1-5	CASSYGGLNQPQHF	TGTGCCAGCAGTTACGGAGGGCTCAATCAGCCCCAGCATTTT
TRBV7-8	-	TRBD1	TRBJ1-4	CASSPRDRVIEKLFF	TGTGCCAGCAGCCCCCGGGACAGGGTGATTGAAAAACTGTTTTTT
TRBV9	-	TRBD1	TRBJ1-3	CASSEQGPSGNTIYF	TGTGCCAGCAGTGAACAGGGGCCCTCTGGAAACACCATATATTTT
TRBV9	-	-	TRBJ2-5	CASSVVRGRETQYF	TGTGCCAGCAGCGTAGTCAGAGGGCGGGAGACCCAGTACTTC
TRBV6-1	few	TRBD1	TRBJ2-5	CASSDPTGARETQYF	TGTGCCAGCAGTGACCCCACAGGGGCCCGAGAGACCCAGTACTTC
TRBV19	few	-	TRBJ2-7	CASSYDRLSEQYF	TGTGCCAGTAGTTACGACAGGCTGAGCGAGCAGTACTTC
TRBV6-6	-	-	TRBJ1-1	CASNPLKRGTEAFF	TGTGCCAGCAATCCCCTCAAAAGGGGTACTGAAGCTTTCTTT
TRBV12-3/TRBV12-4	-	-	TRBJ2-7	CASSYGQMGEQYF	TGTGCCAGCAGTTATGGACAGATGGGCGAGCAGTACTTC